The TCR beta chain described here comes from a study of T-cell reconstitution after alpha-beta-depleted transplantation in children. Notes on this clonotype: Its antigen is undetermined.

Unique molecular identifiers were used in preparing the TCRbeta library. Using its own MiXCR run on the PCR reads, TCRdb lists one record per CDR3 protein. The sample holds about 58,000 distinct CDR3 sequences, 44% seen once. This CDR3 has 15 residues. J lost 4 bases, V lost 6 bases, and 9 bases had no gene match. From germline, CDR1 is MNHEY and CDR2 SMNVEV (reference sequence). Study conclusions and caveats: The origin of alpha-beta T cells about two months after transplant was reportedly several hundred expanded graft clones. It was surviving recipient T cells and thymic progenitors that gave some patients high TCRbeta diversity at day 60. Fresh T-cell production supplied most of the T-cell counts and diversity seen one year after transplant.

The J gene is TRBJ2-1, the V gene TRBV27; 7 bases align to TRBD2. Here the sequenced sample was PBMCs, mostly from graft donor cells, taken 360 days after TCRalphabeta/CD19-depleted stem cell transplant. This receptor was taken from a male patient under 18 who had a stem cell transplant for acute lymphoblastic leukemia, so the T cells may come from the graft donor. CDR3 region: CASSLWEGQYNEQFF. CDR3 in DNA: TGTGCCAGCAGCCTATGGGAGGGGCAGTACAATGAGCAGTTCTTC.